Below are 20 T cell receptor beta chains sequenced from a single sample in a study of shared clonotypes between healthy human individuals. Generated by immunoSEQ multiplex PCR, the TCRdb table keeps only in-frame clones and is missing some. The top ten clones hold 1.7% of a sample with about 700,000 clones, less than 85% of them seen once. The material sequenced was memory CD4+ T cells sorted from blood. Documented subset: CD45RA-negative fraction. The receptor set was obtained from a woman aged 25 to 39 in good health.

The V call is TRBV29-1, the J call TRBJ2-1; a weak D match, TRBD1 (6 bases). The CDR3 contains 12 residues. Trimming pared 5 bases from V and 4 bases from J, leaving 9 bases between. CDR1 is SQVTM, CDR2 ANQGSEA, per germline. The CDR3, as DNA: TGCAGCGTTCGACAGGCTTACAATGAGCAGTTCTTC. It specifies CSVRQAYNEQFF.

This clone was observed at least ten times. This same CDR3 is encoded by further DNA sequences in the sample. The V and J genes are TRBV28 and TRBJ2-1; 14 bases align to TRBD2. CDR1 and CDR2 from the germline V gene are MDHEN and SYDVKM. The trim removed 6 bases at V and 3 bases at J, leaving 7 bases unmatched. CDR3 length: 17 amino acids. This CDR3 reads CASSLGTSGSVYNEQFF. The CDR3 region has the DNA TGTGCCAGCAGCCTTGGGACTAGCGGGAGTGTCTACAATGAGCAGTTCTTC.

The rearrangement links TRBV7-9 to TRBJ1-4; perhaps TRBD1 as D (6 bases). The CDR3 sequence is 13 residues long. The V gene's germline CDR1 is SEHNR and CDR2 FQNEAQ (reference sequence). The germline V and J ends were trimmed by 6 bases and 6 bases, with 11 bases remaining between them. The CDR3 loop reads CASSSGTYEKLFF. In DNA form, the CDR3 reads TGTGCCAGCAGTTCCGGGACATATGAAAAACTGTTTTTT.

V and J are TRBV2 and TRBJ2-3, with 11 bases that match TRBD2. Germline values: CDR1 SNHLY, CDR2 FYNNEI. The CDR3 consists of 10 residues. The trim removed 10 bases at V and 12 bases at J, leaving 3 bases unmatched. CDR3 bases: TGTGCCACGGGACTAGCGGACCAGTATTTT. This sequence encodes CATGLADQYF. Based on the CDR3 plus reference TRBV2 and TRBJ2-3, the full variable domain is EPEVTQTPSHQVTQMGQEVILRCVPISNHLYFYWYRQILGQKVEFLVSFYNNEISEKSEIFDDQFSVERPDGSNFTLKIRSTKLEDSAMYFCATGLADQYFGPGTRLTVL.

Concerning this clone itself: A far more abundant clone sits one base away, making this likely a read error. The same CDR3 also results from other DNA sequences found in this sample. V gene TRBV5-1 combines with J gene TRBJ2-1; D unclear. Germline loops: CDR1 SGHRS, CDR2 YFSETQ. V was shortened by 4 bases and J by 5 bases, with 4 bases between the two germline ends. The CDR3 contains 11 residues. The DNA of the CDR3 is TGCGCCAGCAGCCCTGACAATGAGCAGTTCTTC. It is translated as CASSPDNEQFF.

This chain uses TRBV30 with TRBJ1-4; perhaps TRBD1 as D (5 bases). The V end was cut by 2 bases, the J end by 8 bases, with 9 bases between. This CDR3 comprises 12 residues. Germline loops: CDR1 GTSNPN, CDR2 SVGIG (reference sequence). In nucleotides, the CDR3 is TGTGCCTGGAGTAGGGACTCGGAAAAACTGTTTTTT. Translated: CAWSRDSEKLFF. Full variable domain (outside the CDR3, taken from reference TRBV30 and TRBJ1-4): SQTIHQWPATLVQPVGSPLSLECTVEGTSNPNLYWYRQAAGRGLQLLFYSVGIGQISSEVPQNLSASRPQDRQFILSSKKLLLSDSGFYLCAWSRDSEKLFFGSGTQLSVL.

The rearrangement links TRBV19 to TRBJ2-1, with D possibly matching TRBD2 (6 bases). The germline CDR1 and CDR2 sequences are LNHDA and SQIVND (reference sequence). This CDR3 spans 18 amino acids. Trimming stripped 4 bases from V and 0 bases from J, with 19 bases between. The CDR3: CASSRAAGSSSSYNEQFF. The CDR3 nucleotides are TGTGCCAGTAGTAGGGCAGCGGGTTCCTCTAGCTCCTACAATGAGCAGTTCTTC.

The CDR3 loop is CASRPTGRNTGELFF. CDR3 bases: TGCGCCAGCAGGCCGACAGGGCGGAACACCGGGGAGCTGTTTTTT. The chain uses TRBV4-1 and TRBJ2-2, with TRBD1 identical over 7 bases. This CDR3 spans 15 amino acids. Germline CDR1 is MGHRA and CDR2 is YSYEKL. After removal of 6 bases from V and 1 base from J, the junction contained 5 bases not matched to a gene.

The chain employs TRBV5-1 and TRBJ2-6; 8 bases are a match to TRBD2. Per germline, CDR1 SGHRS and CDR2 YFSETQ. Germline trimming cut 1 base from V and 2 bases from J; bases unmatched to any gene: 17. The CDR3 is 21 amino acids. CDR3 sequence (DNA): TGCGCCAGCAGCTTGTTCCCCGATAGCGGGGAGTACTTCCCTGGGGCCAACGTCCTGACTTTC. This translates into CASSLFPDSGEYFPGANVLTF. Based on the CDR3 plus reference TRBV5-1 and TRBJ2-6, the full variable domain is KAGVTQTPRYLIKTRGQQVTLSCSPISGHRSVSWYQQTPGQGLQFLFEYFSETQRNKGNFPGRFSGRQFSNSRSEMNVSTLELGDSALYLCASSLFPDSGEYFPGANVLTFGAGSRLTVL.

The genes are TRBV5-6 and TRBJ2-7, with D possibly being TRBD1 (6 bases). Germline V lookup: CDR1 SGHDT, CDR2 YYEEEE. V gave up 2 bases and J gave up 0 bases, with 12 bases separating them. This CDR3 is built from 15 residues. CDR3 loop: CASSLFNRDSYEQYF. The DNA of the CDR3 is TGTGCCAGCAGCTTATTTAACAGGGACTCCTACGAGCAGTACTTC.

CDR3 residues: CAISESMGEQYF. Written as DNA, the CDR3 is TGTGCCATCAGTGAGTCGATGGGCGAGCAGTACTTC. The V and J genes are TRBV10-3 and TRBJ2-7; no reliable D call. Germline V gives CDR1 ENHRY, CDR2 SYGVKD. The CDR3 runs to 12 residues. The V end lost 0 bases, the J end lost 6 bases, and 6 bases lay between the germline ends.

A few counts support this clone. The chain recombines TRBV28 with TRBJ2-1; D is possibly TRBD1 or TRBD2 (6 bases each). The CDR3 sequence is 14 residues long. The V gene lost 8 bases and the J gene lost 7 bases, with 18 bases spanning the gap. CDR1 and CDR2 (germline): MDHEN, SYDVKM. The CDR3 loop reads CASRGGSRGNEQFF. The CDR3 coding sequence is TGTGCCAGCCGAGGGGGGAGTAGGGGTAATGAGCAGTTCTTC.

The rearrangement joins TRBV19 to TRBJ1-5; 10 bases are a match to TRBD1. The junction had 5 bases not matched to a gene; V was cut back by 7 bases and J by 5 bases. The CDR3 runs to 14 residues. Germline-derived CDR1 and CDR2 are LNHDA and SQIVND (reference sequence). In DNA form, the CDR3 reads TGTGCCAGTATCTCGGGACAGGGGTATCAGCCCCAGCATTTT. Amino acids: CASISGQGYQPQHF.

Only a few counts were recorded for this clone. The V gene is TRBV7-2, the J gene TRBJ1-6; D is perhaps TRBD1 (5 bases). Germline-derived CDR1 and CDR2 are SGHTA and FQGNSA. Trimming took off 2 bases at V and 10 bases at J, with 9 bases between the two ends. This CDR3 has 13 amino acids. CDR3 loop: CASSLTGGSPLHF. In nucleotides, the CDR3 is TGTGCCAGCAGCTTAACGGGGGGGTCACCCCTCCACTTT.

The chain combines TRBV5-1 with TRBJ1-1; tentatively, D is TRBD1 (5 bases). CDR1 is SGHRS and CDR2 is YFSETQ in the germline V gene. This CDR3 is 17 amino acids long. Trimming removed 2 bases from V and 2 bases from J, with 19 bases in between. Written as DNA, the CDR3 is TGCGCCAGCAGCTTATACAAGTTCGGAGGGGAAAACACTGAAGCTTTCTTT. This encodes CASSLYKFGGENTEAFF.

The CDR3: CASSTSSYNEQFF. DNA for the CDR3: TGCGCCAGCTCGACGAGCTCCTACAATGAGCAGTTCTTC. The rearrangement links TRBV10-1 to TRBJ2-1; unclear D gene. The CDR3 extends over 13 amino acids. The V end was cut by 8 bases, the J end by 0 bases, with 8 bases between. Germline V lookup: CDR1 WNHNN, CDR2 SYGVQD (reference sequence).

This CDR3 is CATEVAGYGYTF. The CDR3 bases are TGTGCCACCGAGGTGGCAGGGTATGGCTACACCTTC. V is TRBV15 and J is TRBJ1-2; D might be TRBD1 (5 bases). Germline assignment: CDR1 LNHNV and CDR2 YYDKDF (reference sequence). CDR3 size: 12 residues. V lost 8 bases and J 5 bases, leaving 12 bases between the germline ends. Full variable domain (rest looked up from reference TRBV15 and TRBJ1-2): DAMVIQNPRYQVTQFGKPVTLSCSQTLNHNVMYWYQQKSSQAPKLLFHYYDKDFNNEADTPDNFQSRRPNTSFCFLDIRSPGLGDTAMYLCATEVAGYGYTFGSGTRLTVV.

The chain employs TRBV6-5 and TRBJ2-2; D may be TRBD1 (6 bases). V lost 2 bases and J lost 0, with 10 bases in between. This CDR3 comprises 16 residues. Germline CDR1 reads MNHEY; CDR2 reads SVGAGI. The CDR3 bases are TGTGCCAGCAGTTACCAGACAGGACCGAACACCGGGGAGCTGTTTTTT. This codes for CASSYQTGPNTGELFF.

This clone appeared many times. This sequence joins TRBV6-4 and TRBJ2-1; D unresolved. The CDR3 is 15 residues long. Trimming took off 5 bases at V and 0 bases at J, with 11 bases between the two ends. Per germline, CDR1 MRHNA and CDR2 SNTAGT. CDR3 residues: CASSRDASSYNEQFF. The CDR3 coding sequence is TGTGCCAGCAGTCGAGACGCGAGCTCCTACAATGAGCAGTTCTTC.

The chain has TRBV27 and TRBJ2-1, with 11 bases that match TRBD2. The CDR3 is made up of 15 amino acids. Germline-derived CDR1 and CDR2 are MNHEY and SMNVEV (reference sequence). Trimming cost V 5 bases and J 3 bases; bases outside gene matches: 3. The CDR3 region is CASSPTSGVYNEQFF. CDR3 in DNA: TGTGCCAGCAGTCCGACTAGCGGGGTCTACAATGAGCAGTTCTTC.